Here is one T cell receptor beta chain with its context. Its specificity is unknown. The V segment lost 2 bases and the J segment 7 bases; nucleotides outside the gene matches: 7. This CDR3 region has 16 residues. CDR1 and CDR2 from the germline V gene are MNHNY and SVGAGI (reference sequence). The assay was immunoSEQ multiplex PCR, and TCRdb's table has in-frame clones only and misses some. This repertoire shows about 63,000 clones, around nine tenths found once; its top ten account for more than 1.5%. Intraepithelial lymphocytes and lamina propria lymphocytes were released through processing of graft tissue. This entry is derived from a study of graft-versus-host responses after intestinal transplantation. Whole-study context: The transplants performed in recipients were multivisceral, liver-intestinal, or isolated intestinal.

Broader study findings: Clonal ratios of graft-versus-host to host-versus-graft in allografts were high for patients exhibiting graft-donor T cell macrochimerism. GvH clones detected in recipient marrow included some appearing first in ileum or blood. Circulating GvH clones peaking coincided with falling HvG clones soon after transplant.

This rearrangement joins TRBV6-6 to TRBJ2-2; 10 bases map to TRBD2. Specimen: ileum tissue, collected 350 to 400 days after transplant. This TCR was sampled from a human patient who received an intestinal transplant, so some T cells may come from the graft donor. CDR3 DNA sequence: TGTGCCAGCAGTTACGGGGGCAAGCGGGAGGGCGGGGAGCTGTTTTTT. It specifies CASSYGGKREGGELFF.